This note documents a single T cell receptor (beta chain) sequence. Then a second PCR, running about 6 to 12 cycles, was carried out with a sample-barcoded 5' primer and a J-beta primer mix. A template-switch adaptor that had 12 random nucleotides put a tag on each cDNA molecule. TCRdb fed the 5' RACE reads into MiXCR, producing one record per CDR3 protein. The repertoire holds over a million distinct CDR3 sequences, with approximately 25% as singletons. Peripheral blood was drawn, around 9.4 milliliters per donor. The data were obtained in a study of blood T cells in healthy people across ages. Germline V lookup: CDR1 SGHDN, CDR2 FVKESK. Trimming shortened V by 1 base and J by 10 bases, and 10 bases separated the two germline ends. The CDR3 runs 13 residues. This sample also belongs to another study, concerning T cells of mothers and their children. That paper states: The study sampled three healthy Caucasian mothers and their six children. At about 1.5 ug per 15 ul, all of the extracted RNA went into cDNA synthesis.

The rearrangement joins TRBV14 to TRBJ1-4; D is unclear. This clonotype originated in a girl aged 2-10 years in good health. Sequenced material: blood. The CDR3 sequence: CASSQGSTRKLFF. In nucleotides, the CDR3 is TGTGCCAGCAGCCAAGGATCGACCCGAAAACTGTTTTTT.